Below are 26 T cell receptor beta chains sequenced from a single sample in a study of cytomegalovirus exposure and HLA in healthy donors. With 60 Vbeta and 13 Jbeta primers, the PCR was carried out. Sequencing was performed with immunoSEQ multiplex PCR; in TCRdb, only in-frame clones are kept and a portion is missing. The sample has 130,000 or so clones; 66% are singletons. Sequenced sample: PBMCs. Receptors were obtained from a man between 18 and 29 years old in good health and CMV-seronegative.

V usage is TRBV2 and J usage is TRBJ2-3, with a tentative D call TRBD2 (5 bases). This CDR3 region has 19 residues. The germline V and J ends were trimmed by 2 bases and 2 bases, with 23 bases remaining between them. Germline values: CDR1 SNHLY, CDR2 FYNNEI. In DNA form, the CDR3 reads TGTGCCAGCAGTGAACCCAACTTGCCTCGTCCCGGGAACACAGATACGCAGTATTTT. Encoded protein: CASSEPNLPRPGNTDTQYF. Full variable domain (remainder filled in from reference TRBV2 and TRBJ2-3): EPEVTQTPSHQVTQMGQEVILRCVPISNHLYFYWYRQILGQKVEFLVSFYNNEISEKSEIFDDQFSVERPDGSNFTLKIRSTKLEDSAMYFCASSEPNLPRPGNTDTQYFGPGTRLTVL.

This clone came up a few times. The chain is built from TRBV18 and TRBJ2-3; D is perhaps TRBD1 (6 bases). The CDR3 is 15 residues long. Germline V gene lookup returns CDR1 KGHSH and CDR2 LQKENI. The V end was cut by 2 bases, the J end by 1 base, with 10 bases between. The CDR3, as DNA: TGTGCCAGCTCACCATCCAGGGGCCGCACAGATACGCAGTATTTT. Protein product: CASSPSRGRTDTQYF. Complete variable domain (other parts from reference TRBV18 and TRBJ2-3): NAGVMQNPRHLVRRRGQEARLRCSPMKGHSHVYWYRQLPEEGLKFMVYLQKENIIDESGMPKERFSAEFPKEGPSILRIQQVVRGDSAAYFCASSPSRGRTDTQYFGPGTRLTVL.

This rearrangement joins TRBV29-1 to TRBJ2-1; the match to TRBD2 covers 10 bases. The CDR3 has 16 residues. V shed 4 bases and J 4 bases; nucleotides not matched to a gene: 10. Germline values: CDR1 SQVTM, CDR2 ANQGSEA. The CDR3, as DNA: TGCAGCGTTGGAGAGCCGGGACTAGCGATTTACAATGAGCAGTTCTTC. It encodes CSVGEPGLAIYNEQFF.

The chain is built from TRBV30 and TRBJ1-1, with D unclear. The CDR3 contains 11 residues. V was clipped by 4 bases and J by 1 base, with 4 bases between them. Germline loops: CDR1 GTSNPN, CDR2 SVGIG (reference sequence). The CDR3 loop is CAWNRNTEAFF. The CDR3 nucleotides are TGTGCCTGGAATCGGAACACTGAAGCTTTCTTT.

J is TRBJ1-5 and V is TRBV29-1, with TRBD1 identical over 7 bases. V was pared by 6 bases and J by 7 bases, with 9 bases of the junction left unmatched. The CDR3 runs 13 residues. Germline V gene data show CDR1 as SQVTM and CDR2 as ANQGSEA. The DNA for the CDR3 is TGCAGCGTCCAACAGGGGAACGGACAGCCCCAGCATTTT. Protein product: CSVQQGNGQPQHF.

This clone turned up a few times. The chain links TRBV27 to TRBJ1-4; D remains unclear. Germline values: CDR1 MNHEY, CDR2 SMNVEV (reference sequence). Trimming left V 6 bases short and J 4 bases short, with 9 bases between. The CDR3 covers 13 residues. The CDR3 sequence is CASRRKFNEKLFF. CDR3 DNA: TGTGCCAGCAGGAGAAAGTTTAATGAAAAACTGTTTTTT. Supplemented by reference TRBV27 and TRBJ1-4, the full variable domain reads EAQVTQNPRYLITVTGKKLTVTCSQNMNHEYMSWYRQDPGLGLRQIYYSMNVEVTDKGDVPEGYKVSRKEKRNFPLILESPSPNQTSLYFCASRRKFNEKLFFGSGTQLSVL.

The CDR3 spells CASSLGANTITDTQYF. CDR3 DNA sequence: TGCGCCAGCAGCTTGGGTGCTAATACTATCACAGATACGCAGTATTTT. This sequence joins TRBV5-1 and TRBJ2-3; D unresolved. This CDR3 comprises 16 residues. Between the trimmed V and J ends, which lost 0 bases and 2 bases, there was a span of 13 bases. The germline gives CDR1 SGHRS, CDR2 YFSETQ.

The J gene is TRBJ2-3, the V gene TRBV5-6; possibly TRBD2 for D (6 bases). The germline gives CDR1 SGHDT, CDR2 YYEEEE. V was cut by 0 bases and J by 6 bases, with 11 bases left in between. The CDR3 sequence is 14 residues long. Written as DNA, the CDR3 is TGTGCCAGCAGCTTGGGGGCGGCGGGGGATACGCAGTATTTT. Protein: CASSLGAAGDTQYF.

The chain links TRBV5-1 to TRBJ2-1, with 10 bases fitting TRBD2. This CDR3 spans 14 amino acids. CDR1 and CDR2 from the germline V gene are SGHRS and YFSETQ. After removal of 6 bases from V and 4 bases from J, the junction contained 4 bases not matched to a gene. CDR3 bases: TGCGCCAGCACATCTAGCGGGGGTTACAATGAGCAGTTCTTC. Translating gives CASTSSGGYNEQFF.

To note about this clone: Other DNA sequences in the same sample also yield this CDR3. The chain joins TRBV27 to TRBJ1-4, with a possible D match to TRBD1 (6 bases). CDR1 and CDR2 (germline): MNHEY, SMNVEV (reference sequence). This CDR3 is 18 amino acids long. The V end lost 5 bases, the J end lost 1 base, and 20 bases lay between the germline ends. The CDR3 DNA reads TGTGCCAGCAGTACGACCCAGAGGGGGGGGAGAACTAATGAAAAACTGTTTTTT. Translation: CASSTTQRGGRTNEKLFF.

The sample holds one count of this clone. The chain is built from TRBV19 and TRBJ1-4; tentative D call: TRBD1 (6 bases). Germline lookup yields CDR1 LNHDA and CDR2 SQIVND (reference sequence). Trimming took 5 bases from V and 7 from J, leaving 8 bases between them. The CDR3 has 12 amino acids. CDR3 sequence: CASSWTVEKLFF. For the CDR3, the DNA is TGTGCCAGTAGTTGGACAGTTGAAAAACTGTTTTTT.

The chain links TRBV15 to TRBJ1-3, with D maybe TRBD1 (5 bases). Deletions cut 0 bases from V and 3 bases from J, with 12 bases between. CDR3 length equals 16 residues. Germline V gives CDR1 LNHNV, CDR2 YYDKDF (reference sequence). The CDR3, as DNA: TGTGCCACCAGCAGAGACAGGGCAACTCTTGGAAACACCATATATTTT. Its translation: CATSRDRATLGNTIYF.

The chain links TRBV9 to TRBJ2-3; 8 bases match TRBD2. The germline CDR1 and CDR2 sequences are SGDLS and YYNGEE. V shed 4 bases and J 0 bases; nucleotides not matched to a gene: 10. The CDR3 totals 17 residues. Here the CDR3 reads CASSLTNGGASTDTQYF. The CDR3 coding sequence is TGTGCCAGCAGCCTGACCAACGGGGGGGCCAGCACAGATACGCAGTATTTT.

In nucleotides, the CDR3 is TGTGCCAGCAGCTTAGACAGCTACTCCTACGAGCAGTACTTC. It translates to CASSLDSYSYEQYF. V usage is TRBV7-9 and J usage is TRBJ2-7, with unresolved D. The germline V and J ends were trimmed by 1 base and 0 bases, with 7 bases remaining between them. Germline V gene lookup returns CDR1 SEHNR and CDR2 FQNEAQ (reference sequence). CDR3 length equals 14 residues.

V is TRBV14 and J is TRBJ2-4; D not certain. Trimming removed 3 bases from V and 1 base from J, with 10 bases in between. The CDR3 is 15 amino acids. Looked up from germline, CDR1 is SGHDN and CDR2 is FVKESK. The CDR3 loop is CASSQGLTAKNIQYF. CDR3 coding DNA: TGTGCCAGCAGCCAGGGCCTTACGGCCAAAAACATTCAGTACTTC.

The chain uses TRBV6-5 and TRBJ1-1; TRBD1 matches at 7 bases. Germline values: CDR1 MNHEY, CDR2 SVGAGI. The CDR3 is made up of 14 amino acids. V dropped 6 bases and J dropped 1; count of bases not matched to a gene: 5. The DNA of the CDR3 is TGTGCCAGCAGATCGGGACAGACGAACACTGAAGCTTTCTTT. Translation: CASRSGQTNTEAFF.

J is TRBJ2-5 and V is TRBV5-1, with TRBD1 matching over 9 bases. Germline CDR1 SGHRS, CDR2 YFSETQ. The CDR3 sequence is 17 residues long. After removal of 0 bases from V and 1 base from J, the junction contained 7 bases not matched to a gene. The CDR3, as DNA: TGCGCCAGCAGCTTGGGCCGGACAGGGGCCATCCAAGAGACCCAGTACTTC. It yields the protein CASSLGRTGAIQETQYF.

CDR3 protein: CASSEMATRLKTQYF. The CDR3 DNA follows: TGTGCCAGCAGTGAAATGGCCACTAGGTTAAAGACCCAGTACTTC. The gene calls are TRBV2 and TRBJ2-5; a possible D gene is TRBD2 (5 bases). CDR3 length equals 15 residues. Germline loops: CDR1 SNHLY, CDR2 FYNNEI. Between the trimmed V and J ends, which lost 2 bases and 6 bases, there was a span of 16 bases.

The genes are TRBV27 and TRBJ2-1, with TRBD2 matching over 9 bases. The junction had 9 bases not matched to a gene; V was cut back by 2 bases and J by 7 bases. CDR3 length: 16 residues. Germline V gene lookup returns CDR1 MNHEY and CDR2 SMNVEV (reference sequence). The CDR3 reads CASSLIVRGGRNEQFF. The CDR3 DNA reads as TGTGCCAGCAGTTTAATCGTGCGGGGGGGCCGAAATGAGCAGTTCTTC.

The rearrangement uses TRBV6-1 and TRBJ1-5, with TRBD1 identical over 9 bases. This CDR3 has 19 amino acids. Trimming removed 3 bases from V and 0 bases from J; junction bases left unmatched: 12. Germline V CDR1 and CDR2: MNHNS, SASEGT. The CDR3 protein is CASSEGRQGVNHSNQPQHF. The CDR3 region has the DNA TGTGCCAGCAGTGAGGGGCGACAGGGGGTCAACCATAGCAATCAGCCCCAGCATTTT.

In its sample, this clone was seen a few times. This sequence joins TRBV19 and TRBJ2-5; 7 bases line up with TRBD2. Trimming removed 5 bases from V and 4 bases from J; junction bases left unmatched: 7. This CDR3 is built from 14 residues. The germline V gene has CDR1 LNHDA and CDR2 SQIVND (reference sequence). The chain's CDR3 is CASSPRTRGETQYF. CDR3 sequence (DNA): TGTGCCAGTAGTCCGAGGACTAGAGGAGAGACCCAGTACTTC.

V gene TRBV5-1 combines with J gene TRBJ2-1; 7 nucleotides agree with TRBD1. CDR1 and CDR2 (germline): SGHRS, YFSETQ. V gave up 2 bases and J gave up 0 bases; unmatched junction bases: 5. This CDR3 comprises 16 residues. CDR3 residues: CASSLPQGSSYNEQFF. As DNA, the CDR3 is TGCGCCAGCAGCTTACCACAGGGGAGCTCCTACAATGAGCAGTTCTTC.

The chain's CDR3 is CASTPDRVRLEQYF. The CDR3 nucleotides read TGTGCCAGCACCCCGGACAGGGTGAGGCTCGAGCAGTACTTC. V is TRBV6-1 and J is TRBJ2-7; TRBD1 aligns across 8 bases. CDR3 size: 14 residues. Germline trimming cut 7 bases from V and 6 bases from J; bases unmatched to any gene: 11. The V gene's germline CDR1 is MNHNS and CDR2 SASEGT.

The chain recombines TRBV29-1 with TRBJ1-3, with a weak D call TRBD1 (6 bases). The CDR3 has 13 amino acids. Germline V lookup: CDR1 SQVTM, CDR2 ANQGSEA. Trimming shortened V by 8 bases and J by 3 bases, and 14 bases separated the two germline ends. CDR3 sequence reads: CSHATGLGNTIYF. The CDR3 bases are TGCAGCCACGCGACAGGACTTGGAAACACCATATATTTT.

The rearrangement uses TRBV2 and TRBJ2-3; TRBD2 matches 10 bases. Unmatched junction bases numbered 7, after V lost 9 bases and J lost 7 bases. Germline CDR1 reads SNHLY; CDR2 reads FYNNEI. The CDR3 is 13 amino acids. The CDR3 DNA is TGTGCCAGTCCTAGCGGGAGCAGGAATACGCAGTATTTT. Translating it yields CASPSGSRNTQYF.

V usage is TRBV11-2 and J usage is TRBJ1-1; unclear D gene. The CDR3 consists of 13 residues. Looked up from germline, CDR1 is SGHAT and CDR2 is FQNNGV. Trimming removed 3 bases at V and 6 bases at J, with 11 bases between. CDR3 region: CASSFRLIPEAFF. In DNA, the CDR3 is TGTGCCAGCAGCTTTCGACTTATACCTGAAGCTTTCTTT.